This TCR beta chain was profiled in a study of HIV-infected patients and healthy controls. TCRdb ran MiXCR on the 5' RACE reads and lists one entry per CDR3 protein. The sample yields almost 65,000 distinct CDR3 sequences, 19% seen once. The CDR3 is made up of 13 amino acids. V was shortened by 1 base and J by 2 bases, with 6 bases between the two germline ends. Per germline, CDR1 LGHDT and CDR2 YNNKEL (reference sequence). This clonotype was observed many times. The receptor was derived from a human donor in good health. The specimen was CD4+ T cells from blood. The V call is TRBV3-1, the J call TRBJ2-7; D is unresolved. DNA of the CDR3: TGTGCCAGCAGCCAAGCTGGGGCCTACGAGCAGTACTTC. Translating gives CASSQAGAYEQYF.